The 28 T cell receptor beta chains listed next were all sequenced from one sample in a study of T cells in Graves' hyperthyroidism and ophthalmopathy. There were TCR beta CDR3 regions amplified from RNA transcripts. With the HTBI primer set, the TCR CDR3 went through a first round of RT-PCR. TCRdb processed the multiplex PCR reads anew with MiXCR; each CDR3 protein has one entry. Of a few hundred thousand distinct CDR3 sequences detected, roughly a sixth appear once; the ten largest clones hold around 3.5%. Sequenced input: blood. Receptor source: a woman between 40 and 50 years old with Graves' ophthalmopathy.

This chain links TRBV5-5 with TRBJ1-2, with D maybe TRBD1 (5 bases). CDR1 is SGHKS, CDR2 YYEKEE, per germline (reference sequence). The CDR3 is made up of 16 amino acids. With 4 bases removed from V and 0 bases from J, the gap between germline ends came to 16 bases. The CDR3 DNA reads as TGTGCCAGCAGCCCGTTGGGAGGGGAAGCTAACTATGGCTACACCTTC. Translating gives CASSPLGGEANYGYTF. Full variable domain (outside the CDR3, taken from reference TRBV5-5 and TRBJ1-2): DAGVTQSPTHLIKTRGQQVTLRCSPISGHKSVSWYQQVLGQGPQFIFQYYEKEERGRGNFPDRFSARQFPNYSSELNVNALLLGDSALYLCASSPLGGEANYGYTFGSGTRLTVV.

Many counts were recorded for this clonotype. The rearrangement uses TRBV30 and TRBJ2-2; no definite D call. Germline V gene lookup returns CDR1 GTSNPN and CDR2 SVGIG (reference sequence). Deletions cut 5 bases from V and 3 bases from J, with 4 bases between. This CDR3 region has 11 residues. CDR3: CAWSYTGELFF. CDR3 bases: TGTGCCTGGTCCTACACCGGGGAGCTGTTTTTT.

In its sample, this clonotype was seen many times. This chain connects TRBV12-3 or TRBV12-4 to TRBJ1-1; perhaps TRBD1 as D (5 bases). Trimming took 5 bases from V and 6 from J, leaving 10 bases between them. The CDR3 is made up of 12 amino acids. For the CDR3, the DNA is TGTGCCAGCAGTCCTGGGACGGCTGAAGCTTTCTTT. Amino acids: CASSPGTAEAFF.

This clonotype was observed at least ten times. This chain links TRBV11-2 with TRBJ2-2; D unresolved. CDR3 length equals 15 residues. CDR1 is SGHAT, CDR2 FQNNGV, per germline. V was shortened by 5 bases and J by 2 bases, with 12 bases between the two germline ends. CDR3 residues: CASSPAALNTGELFF. The CDR3 DNA reads TGTGCCAGCAGCCCTGCGGCTCTAAACACCGGGGAGCTGTTTTTT.

CDR3 sequence reads: CASSVALGGEQYF. In nucleotides, the CDR3 is TGTGCCAGCAGCGTAGCTCTCGGGGGCGAGCAGTACTTC. The chain is built from TRBV9 and TRBJ2-7; maybe TRBD2 (6 bases). The CDR3 extends over 13 amino acids. V lost 0 bases, J lost 6 bases, and 10 bases lay in between. Germline CDR1 SGDLS, CDR2 YYNGEE.

Many counts were recorded for this clonotype. CDR3 protein: CASSLESRQTQYF. Written as DNA, the CDR3 is TGTGCCAGCAGCTTAGAAAGCCGGCAGACCCAGTACTTC. The chain joins TRBV7-2 to TRBJ2-5, with D hard to call. This CDR3 has 13 amino acids. CDR1 is SGHTA and CDR2 is FQGNSA in the germline V gene. Trimming left V 1 base short and J 6 bases short, with 9 bases between.

V usage is TRBV7-6 and J usage is TRBJ1-6; 10 bases fit TRBD1. The CDR3 length is 15 residues. The V gene's germline CDR1 is SGHVS and CDR2 FNYEAQ. V was pared by 1 base and J by 10 bases, with 4 bases of the junction left unmatched. The CDR3 region has the DNA TGTGCCAGCAGCTTAGGACAGGGGGCAAGGTCACCCCTCCACTTT. It encodes CASSLGQGARSPLHF. Full variable domain (outside the CDR3, taken from reference TRBV7-6 and TRBJ1-6): GAGVSQSPRYKVTKRGQDVALRCDPISGHVSLYWYRQALGQGPEFLTYFNYEAQQDKSGLPNDRFSAERPEGSISTLTIQRTEQRDSAMYRCASSLGQGARSPLHFGNGTRLTVT.

This clonotype was counted at least ten times. CDR3 amino acids: CSTRGANYGYTF. The CDR3 nucleotides read TGCAGTACCCGCGGGGCTAACTATGGCTACACCTTC. J is TRBJ1-2 and V is TRBV20-1; D uncertain. The germline V and J ends were trimmed by 8 bases and 0 bases, with 10 bases remaining between them. CDR3 length: 12 amino acids. CDR1 DFQATT and CDR2 SNEGSKA come from the germline V gene (reference sequence).

This clonotype was detected a few times. The chain carries TRBV5-6 and TRBJ2-3; 10 bases map to TRBD2. The CDR3 extends over 17 amino acids. V dropped 2 bases and J dropped 0; count of bases not matched to a gene: 6. Germline lookup yields CDR1 SGHDT and CDR2 YYEEEE. The CDR3 DNA follows: TGTGCCAGCAGCTTTGCTAGCGGGAGCCTCAGCACAGATACGCAGTATTTT. Its protein is CASSFASGSLSTDTQYF.

This clonotype came up a few times. The chain's CDR3 is CASTAGTDGNTIYF. The CDR3 DNA reads TGTGCCAGTACTGCCGGGACAGACGGAAACACCATATATTTT. The chain uses TRBV28 and TRBJ1-3, with TRBD1 matching 7 bases. Germline V CDR1 and CDR2: MDHEN, SYDVKM. There are 14 residues in the CDR3. V gave up 9 bases and J gave up 4 bases; unmatched junction bases: 9.

The chain joins TRBV20-1 to TRBJ2-2; D unresolved. This CDR3 is built from 13 residues. The ends were cut back, 6 bases at V and 3 bases at J, with 11 bases in the middle. Germline V gene sequence: CDR1 DFQATT, CDR2 SNEGSKA (reference sequence). The CDR3 nucleotides are TGCAGTGCCCCAGCGATGGACACCGGGGAGCTGTTTTTT. Protein sequence: CSAPAMDTGELFF.

This chain links TRBV20-1 with TRBJ2-3; D gene unclear. This CDR3 spans 15 amino acids. Deletions cut 5 bases from V and 0 bases from J, with 15 bases between. From germline, CDR1 is DFQATT and CDR2 SNEGSKA (reference sequence). Written as DNA, the CDR3 is TGCAGTGCTGCCGTCGACTTTACTAGCACAGATACGCAGTATTTT. Protein sequence: CSAAVDFTSTDTQYF.

This clonotype was seen many times. The chain recombines TRBV30 with TRBJ2-1; TRBD2 matches 12 bases. Germline lookup yields CDR1 GTSNPN and CDR2 SVGIG (reference sequence). CDR3 size: 14 residues. V dropped 4 bases and J dropped 5; count of bases not matched to a gene: 3. The CDR3 region is CAWKGLAGNNEQFF. CDR3 coding DNA: TGTGCCTGGAAAGGACTAGCGGGGAACAATGAGCAGTTCTTC.

This rearrangement joins TRBV2 to TRBJ1-5; D perhaps matches TRBD1 (5 bases). The V gene's germline CDR1 is SNHLY and CDR2 FYNNEI. CDR3 length: 14 amino acids. Trimming took off 4 bases at V and 0 bases at J, with 7 bases between the two ends. The CDR3, as DNA: TGTGCCAGCAGTGGTGACAGTAGCAATCAGCCCCAGCATTTT. Its protein is CASSGDSSNQPQHF.

This clonotype was found many times. The CDR3 sequence: CASSLSGQFYEQYF. For the CDR3, the DNA is TGTGCCAGCAGCTTAAGCGGACAGTTCTACGAGCAGTACTTC. The chain employs TRBV11-2 and TRBJ2-7; a possible D gene is TRBD1 (6 bases). Per germline, CDR1 SGHAT and CDR2 FQNNGV. There are 14 residues in the CDR3. V shed 2 bases and J shed 3 bases, with 11 bases lying between them.

This clonotype was counted only a few times. This rearrangement joins TRBV2 to TRBJ2-2; D remains unclear. CDR1 is SNHLY and CDR2 is FYNNEI in the germline V gene. V was clipped by 7 bases and J by 4 bases, with 10 bases between them. This CDR3 region has 13 residues. The CDR3 DNA is TGTGCCAGCATTAACCAGAGCACCGGGGAGCTGTTTTTT. It codes for CASINQSTGELFF.

This clonotype was detected only a few times. V is TRBV24-1 and J is TRBJ1-6, with D uncertain. This CDR3 is 15 amino acids long. Trimming removed 1 base from V and 5 bases from J, with 8 bases in between. Germline assignment: CDR1 KGHDR and CDR2 SFDVKD. The CDR3 here is CATSDLLAHNSPLHF. The CDR3, as DNA: TGTGCCACCAGTGATTTATTGGCCCATAATTCACCCCTCCACTTT.

This rearrangement joins TRBV30 to TRBJ1-1; no reliable D call. Germline CDR1 and CDR2: GTSNPN and SVGIG (reference sequence). Trimming pared 5 bases from V and 10 bases from J, leaving 14 bases between. CDR3 length: 11 amino acids. CDR3 sequence (DNA): TGTGCCTGGGAGATGTGGGAAAGAGCTTTCTTT. Its translation: CAWEMWERAFF.

The V gene is TRBV30, the J gene TRBJ2-1; D may correspond to TRBD1 or TRBD2 (9 bases each). Trimming removed 5 bases from V and 0 bases from J, with 20 bases in between. CDR1 and CDR2 (germline): GTSNPN, SVGIG (reference sequence). The CDR3 extends over 17 amino acids. The CDR3 DNA is TGTGCCTGGGGACAGGGGAGCGGGAGGAGCTCCTACAATGAGCAGTTCTTC. The encoded protein is CAWGQGSGRSSYNEQFF.

The table lists this clonotype with many counts. V and J are TRBV30 and TRBJ2-3; D not resolved. V shed 4 bases and J shed 1 base, with 6 bases lying between them. Germline CDR1 is GTSNPN and CDR2 is SVGIG (reference sequence). The CDR3 has 12 amino acids. The CDR3 loop reads CAWNPGTDTQYF. CDR3 in DNA: TGTGCCTGGAACCCGGGCACAGATACGCAGTATTTT.

The chain is built from TRBV10-1 and TRBJ2-1; the D gene could be TRBD1 or TRBD2 (5 bases each). The CDR3 has 15 residues. Trimming stripped 2 bases from V and 10 bases from J, with 18 bases between. Germline V lookup: CDR1 WNHNN, CDR2 SYGVQD (reference sequence). CDR3 sequence: CASSERAYGRGEQFF. The CDR3 nucleotides are TGCGCCAGCAGTGAGAGAGCTTACGGCCGGGGCGAGCAGTTCTTC.

This chain links TRBV4-1 with TRBJ2-1, with 9 bases matching TRBD2. The CDR3 has 14 residues. V gave up 3 bases and J gave up 6 bases; unmatched junction bases: 3. Per germline, CDR1 MGHRA and CDR2 YSYEKL. CDR3 sequence: CASSHASGVNEQFF. The DNA of the CDR3 is TGCGCCAGCAGCCACGCTAGCGGGGTCAATGAGCAGTTCTTC.

Ten or more counts support this clonotype. The chain is built from TRBV30 and TRBJ2-1, with TRBD1 matching 7 bases. The length of the CDR3 is 15 residues. V lost 3 bases and J lost 3; bases outside the gene matches: 8. Germline CDR1 and CDR2: GTSNPN and SVGIG (reference sequence). The CDR3 protein is CAWSRPRGNYNEQFF. The CDR3 DNA follows: TGTGCCTGGAGCCGACCCAGGGGGAACTACAATGAGCAGTTCTTC. Using reference TRBV30 and TRBJ2-1 for the parts outside the CDR3, the full variable domain is SQTIHQWPATLVQPVGSPLSLECTVEGTSNPNLYWYRQAAGRGLQLLFYSVGIGQISSEVPQNLSASRPQDRQFILSSKKLLLSDSGFYLCAWSRPRGNYNEQFFGPGTRLTVL.

This clonotype was found many times. The chain couples TRBV4-1 to TRBJ2-1; D not certain. CDR3 length: 15 residues. Germline V gives CDR1 MGHRA, CDR2 YSYEKL. The V end lost 2 bases, the J end lost 9 bases, and 17 bases lay between the germline ends. In DNA, the CDR3 is TGCGCCAGCAGCCAACCGCCGGAGAAGAGGAGTGAGCAGTTCTTC. This translates into CASSQPPEKRSEQFF.

The chain has TRBV20-1 and TRBJ2-5; the match to TRBD2 covers 7 bases. Losses at the gene ends were 4 bases for V and 5 bases for J; bases not matched to a gene: 10. The CDR3 has 14 amino acids. CDR1 and CDR2 from the germline V gene are DFQATT and SNEGSKA (reference sequence). CDR3 amino acids: CSANPGLGGETQYF. The CDR3 DNA sequence: TGCAGTGCTAACCCGGGCCTCGGGGGGGAGACCCAGTACTTC.

This clonotype was detected many times. The V and J genes are TRBV11-2 and TRBJ2-1; TRBD2 matches at 7 bases. V lost 4 bases, J lost 7 bases, and 10 bases stayed unmatched. Germline loops: CDR1 SGHAT, CDR2 FQNNGV. CDR3 length: 15 amino acids. The DNA for the CDR3 is TGTGCCAGCAGCTCAATTGGGGGGGAGGGGAATGAGCAGTTCTTC. It is translated as CASSSIGGEGNEQFF.

This clonotype was picked up many times. This sequence joins TRBV2 and TRBJ2-7; 8 bases line up with TRBD2. The V segment lost 7 bases and the J segment 3 bases; nucleotides outside the gene matches: 5. This CDR3 is built from 13 residues. Looked up from germline, CDR1 is SNHLY and CDR2 is FYNNEI. The CDR3 is CASKASGHYEQYF. The CDR3 DNA is TGTGCCAGCAAGGCTAGCGGGCACTACGAGCAGTACTTC.

This clonotype was detected ten times or more. The chain is built from TRBV18 and TRBJ2-2; D may be TRBD1 or TRBD2 (6 bases each). Germline values: CDR1 KGHSH, CDR2 LQKENI. Trimming shortened V by 3 bases and J by 5 bases, and 19 bases separated the two germline ends. This CDR3 region has 17 residues. The CDR3 reads CASSPSVRGADTGELFF. In DNA form, the CDR3 reads TGTGCCAGCTCACCCTCTGTAAGGGGGGCGGATACCGGGGAGCTGTTTTTT.